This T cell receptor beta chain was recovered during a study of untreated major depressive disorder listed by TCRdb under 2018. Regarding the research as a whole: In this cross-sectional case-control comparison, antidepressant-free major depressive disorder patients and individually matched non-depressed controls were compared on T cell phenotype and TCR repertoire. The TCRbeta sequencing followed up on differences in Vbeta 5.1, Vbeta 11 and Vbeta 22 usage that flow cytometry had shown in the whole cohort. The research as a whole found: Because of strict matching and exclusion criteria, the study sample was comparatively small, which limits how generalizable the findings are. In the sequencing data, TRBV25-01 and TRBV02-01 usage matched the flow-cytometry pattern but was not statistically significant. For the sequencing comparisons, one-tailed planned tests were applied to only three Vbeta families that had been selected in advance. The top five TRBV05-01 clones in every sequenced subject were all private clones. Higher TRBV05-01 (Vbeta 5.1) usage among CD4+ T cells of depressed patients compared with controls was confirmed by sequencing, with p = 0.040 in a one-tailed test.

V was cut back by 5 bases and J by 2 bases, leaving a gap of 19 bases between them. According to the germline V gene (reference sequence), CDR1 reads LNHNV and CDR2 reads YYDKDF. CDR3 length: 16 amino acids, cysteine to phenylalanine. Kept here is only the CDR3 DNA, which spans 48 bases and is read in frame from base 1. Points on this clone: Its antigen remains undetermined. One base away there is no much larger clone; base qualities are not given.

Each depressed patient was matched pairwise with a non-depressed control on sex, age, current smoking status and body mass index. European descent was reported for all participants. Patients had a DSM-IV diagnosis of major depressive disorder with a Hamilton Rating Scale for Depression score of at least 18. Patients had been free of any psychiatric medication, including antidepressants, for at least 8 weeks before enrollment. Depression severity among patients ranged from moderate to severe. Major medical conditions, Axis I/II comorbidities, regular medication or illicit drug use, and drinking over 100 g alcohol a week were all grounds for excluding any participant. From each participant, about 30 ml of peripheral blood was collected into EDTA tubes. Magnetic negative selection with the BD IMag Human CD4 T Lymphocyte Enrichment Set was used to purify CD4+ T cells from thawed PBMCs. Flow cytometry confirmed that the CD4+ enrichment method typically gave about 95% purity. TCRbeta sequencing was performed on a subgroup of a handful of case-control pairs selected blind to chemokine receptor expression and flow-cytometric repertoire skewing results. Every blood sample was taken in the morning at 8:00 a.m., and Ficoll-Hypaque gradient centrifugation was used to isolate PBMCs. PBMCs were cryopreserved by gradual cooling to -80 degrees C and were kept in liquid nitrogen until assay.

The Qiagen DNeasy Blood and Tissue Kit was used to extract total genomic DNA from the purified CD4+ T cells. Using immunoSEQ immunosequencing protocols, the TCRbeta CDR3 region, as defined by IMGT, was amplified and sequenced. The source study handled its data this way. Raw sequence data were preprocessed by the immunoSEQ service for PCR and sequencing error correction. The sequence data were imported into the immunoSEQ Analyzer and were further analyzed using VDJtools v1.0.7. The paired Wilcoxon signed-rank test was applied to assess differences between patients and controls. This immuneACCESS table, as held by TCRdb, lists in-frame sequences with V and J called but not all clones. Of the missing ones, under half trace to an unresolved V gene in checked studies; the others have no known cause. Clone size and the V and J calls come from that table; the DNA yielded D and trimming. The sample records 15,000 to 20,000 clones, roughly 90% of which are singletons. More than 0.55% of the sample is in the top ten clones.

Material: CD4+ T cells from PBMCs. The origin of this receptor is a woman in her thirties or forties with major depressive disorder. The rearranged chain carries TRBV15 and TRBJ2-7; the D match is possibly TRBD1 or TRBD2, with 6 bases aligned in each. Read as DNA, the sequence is TGTGCCACCAGCGGTCAAACGGGGGCCTTAGCCTACGAGCAGTACTTC. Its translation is CATSGQTGALAYEQYF.